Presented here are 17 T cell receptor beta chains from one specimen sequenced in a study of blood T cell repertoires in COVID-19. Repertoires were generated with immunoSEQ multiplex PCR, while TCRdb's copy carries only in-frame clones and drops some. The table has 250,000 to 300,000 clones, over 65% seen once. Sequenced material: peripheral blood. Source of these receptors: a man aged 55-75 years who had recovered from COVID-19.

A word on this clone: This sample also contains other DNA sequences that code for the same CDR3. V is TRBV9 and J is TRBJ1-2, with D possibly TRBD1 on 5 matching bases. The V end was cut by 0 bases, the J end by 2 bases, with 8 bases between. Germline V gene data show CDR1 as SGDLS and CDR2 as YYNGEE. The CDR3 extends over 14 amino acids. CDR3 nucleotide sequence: TGTGCCAGCAGCGTAGGGCAGGGAAACTATGGCTACACCTTC. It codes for CASSVGQGNYGYTF.

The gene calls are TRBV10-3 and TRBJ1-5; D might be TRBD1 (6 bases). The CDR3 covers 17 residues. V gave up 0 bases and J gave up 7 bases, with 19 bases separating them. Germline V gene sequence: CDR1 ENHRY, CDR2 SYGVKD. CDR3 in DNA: TGTGCCATCAGTGAGTCGATAGGTCAGGGGCGACGACAGCCCCAGCATTTT. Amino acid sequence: CAISESIGQGRRQPQHF.

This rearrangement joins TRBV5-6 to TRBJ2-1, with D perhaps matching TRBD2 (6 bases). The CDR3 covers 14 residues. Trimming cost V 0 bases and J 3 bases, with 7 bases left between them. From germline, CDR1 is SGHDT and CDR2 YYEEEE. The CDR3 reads CASSLGLVYNEQFF. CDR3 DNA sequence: TGTGCCAGCAGCTTGGGACTAGTCTACAATGAGCAGTTCTTC. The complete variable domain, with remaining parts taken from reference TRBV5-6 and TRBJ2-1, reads DAGVTQSPTHLIKTRGQQVTLRCSPKSGHDTVSWYQQALGQGPQFIFQYYEEEERQRGNFPDRFSGHQFPNYSSELNVNALLLGDSALYLCASSLGLVYNEQFFGPGTRLTVL.

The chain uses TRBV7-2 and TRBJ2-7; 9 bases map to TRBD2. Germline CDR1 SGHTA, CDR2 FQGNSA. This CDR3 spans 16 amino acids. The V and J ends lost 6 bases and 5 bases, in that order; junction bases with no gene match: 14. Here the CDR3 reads CASSSRRRGGLHEQYF. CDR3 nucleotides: TGTGCCAGCAGTTCACGACGGCGGGGGGGCCTCCACGAGCAGTACTTC.

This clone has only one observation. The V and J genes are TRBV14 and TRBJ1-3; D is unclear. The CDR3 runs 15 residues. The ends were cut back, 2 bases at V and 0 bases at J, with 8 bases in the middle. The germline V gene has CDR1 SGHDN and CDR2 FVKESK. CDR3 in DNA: TGTGCCAGCAGCCAACAGGCCCACTCTGGAAACACCATATATTTT. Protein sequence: CASSQQAHSGNTIYF.

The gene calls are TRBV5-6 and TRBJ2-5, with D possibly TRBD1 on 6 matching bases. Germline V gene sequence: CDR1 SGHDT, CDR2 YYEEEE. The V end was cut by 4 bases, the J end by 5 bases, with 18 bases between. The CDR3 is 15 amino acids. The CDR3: CASSPRGRTGETQYF. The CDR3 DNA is TGTGCCAGCAGCCCCAGGGGCCGGACGGGCGAGACCCAGTACTTC.

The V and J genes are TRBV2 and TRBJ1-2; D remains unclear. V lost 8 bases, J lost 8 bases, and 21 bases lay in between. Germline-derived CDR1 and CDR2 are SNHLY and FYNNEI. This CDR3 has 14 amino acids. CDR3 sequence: CASRILLGREGYTF. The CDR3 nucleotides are TGTGCCAGCCGTATTTTGTTGGGGAGGGAGGGCTACACCTTC. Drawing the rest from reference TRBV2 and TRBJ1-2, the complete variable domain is EPEVTQTPSHQVTQMGQEVILRCVPISNHLYFYWYRQILGQKVEFLVSFYNNEISEKSEIFDDQFSVERPDGSNFTLKIRSTKLEDSAMYFCASRILLGREGYTFGSGTRLTVV.

As DNA, the CDR3 is TGTGCCAGCAGTGAATTGGGATCCGCAGGGAACAATGAGCAGTTCTTC. This sequence encodes CASSELGSAGNNEQFF. The rearrangement links TRBV25-1 to TRBJ2-1; perhaps TRBD1 as D (5 bases). V shed 1 base and J shed 5 bases, with 15 bases lying between them. The germline V gene has CDR1 MGHDK and CDR2 SYGVNS. This CDR3 has 16 amino acids.

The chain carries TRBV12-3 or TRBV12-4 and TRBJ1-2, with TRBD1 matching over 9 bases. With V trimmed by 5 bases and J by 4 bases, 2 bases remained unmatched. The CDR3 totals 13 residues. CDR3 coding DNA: TGTGCCAGCAGTAAGACAGGGGGCTATGGCTACACCTTC. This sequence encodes CASSKTGGYGYTF.

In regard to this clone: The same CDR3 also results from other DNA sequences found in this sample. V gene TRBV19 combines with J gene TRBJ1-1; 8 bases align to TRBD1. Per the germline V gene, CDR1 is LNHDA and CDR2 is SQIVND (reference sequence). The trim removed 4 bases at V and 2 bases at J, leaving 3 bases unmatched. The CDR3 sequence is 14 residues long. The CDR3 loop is CASSTTGVNTEAFF. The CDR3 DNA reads TGTGCCAGTAGTACGACAGGGGTTAACACTGAAGCTTTCTTT.

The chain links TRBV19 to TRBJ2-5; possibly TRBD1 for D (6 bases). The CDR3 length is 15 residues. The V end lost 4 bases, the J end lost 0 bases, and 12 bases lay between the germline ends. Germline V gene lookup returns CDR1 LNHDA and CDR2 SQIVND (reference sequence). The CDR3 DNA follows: TGTGCCAGTAGTAGCTGGACAGAGTACCAAGAGACCCAGTACTTC. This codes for CASSSWTEYQETQYF.

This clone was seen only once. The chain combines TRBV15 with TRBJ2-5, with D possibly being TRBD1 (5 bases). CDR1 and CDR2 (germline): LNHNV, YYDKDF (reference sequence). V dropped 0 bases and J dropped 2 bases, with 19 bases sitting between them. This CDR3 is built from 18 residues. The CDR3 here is CATSRDLGAGMLQETQYF. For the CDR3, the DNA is TGTGCCACCAGCAGAGATCTGGGTGCAGGGATGCTTCAAGAGACCCAGTACTTC. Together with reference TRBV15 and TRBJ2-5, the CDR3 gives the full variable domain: DAMVIQNPRYQVTQFGKPVTLSCSQTLNHNVMYWYQQKSSQAPKLLFHYYDKDFNNEADTPDNFQSRRPNTSFCFLDIRSPGLGDTAMYLCATSRDLGAGMLQETQYFGPGTRLLVL.

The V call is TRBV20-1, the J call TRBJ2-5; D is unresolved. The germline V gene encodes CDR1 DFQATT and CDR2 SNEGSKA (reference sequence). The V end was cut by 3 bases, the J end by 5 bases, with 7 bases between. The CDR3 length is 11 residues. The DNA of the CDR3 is TGCAGTGCTAGTCTAGATGAGACCCAGTACTTC. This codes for CSASLDETQYF.

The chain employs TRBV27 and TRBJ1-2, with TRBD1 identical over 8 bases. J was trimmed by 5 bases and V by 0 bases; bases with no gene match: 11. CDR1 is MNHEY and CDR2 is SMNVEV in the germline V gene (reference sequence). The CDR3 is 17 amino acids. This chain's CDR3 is CASSLSSRQGRGYGYTF. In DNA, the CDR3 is TGTGCCAGCAGTTTATCCTCCAGACAGGGGAGAGGATATGGCTACACCTTC.

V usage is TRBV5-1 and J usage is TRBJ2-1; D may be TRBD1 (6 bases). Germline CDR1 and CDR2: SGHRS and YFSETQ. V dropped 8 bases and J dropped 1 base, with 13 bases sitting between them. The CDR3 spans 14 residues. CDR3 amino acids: CASCADRSYNEQFF. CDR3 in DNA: TGCGCCAGTTGTGCGGACAGATCCTACAATGAGCAGTTCTTC.

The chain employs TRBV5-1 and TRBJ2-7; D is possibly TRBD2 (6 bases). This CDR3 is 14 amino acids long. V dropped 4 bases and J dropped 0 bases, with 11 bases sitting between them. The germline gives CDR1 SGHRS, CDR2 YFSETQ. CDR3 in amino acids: CASSRDGSSYEQYF. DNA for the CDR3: TGCGCCAGCAGCAGGGACGGGAGCTCCTACGAGCAGTACTTC.

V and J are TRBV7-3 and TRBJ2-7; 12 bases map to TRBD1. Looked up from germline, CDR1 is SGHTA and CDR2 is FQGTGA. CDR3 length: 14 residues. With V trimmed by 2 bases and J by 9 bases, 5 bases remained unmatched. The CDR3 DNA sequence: TGTGCCAGCAGCTTAGGGACAGGGGGCGCCGGGCAGTACTTC. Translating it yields CASSLGTGGAGQYF.